Listed here are 9 T cell receptor beta chains from one sample, sequenced in a study of T cell changes during pregnancy in multiple sclerosis. Assay used: immunoSEQ multiplex PCR; TCRdb lists only in-frame clones, some missing. The sample lists around 92,000 clones; around 93% were seen once. The specimen was peripheral blood, collected in the first trimester of pregnancy. These TCRs come from a female donor with multiple sclerosis, enrolled in a pregnancy study.

The chain combines TRBV5-1 with TRBJ2-7, with TRBD2 matching over 12 bases. This CDR3 contains 17 residues. From germline, CDR1 is SGHRS and CDR2 YFSETQ. V lost 4 bases to trimming and J lost 5 bases; unmatched junction nucleotides: 13. The CDR3 spells CASSPLKLAGGHHEQYF. The CDR3 DNA reads as TGCGCCAGCAGCCCGCTCAAACTAGCGGGGGGTCACCACGAGCAGTACTTC.

This chain joins TRBV6-1 and TRBJ1-5; no clear D. Germline V gene data show CDR1 as MNHNS and CDR2 as SASEGT. The CDR3 sequence is 17 residues long. The ends were cut back, 3 bases at V and 1 base at J, with 16 bases in the middle. The CDR3: CASSDFRGNKSNQPQHF. The CDR3 region has the DNA TGTGCCAGCAGTGATTTCCGGGGAAATAAAAGCAATCAGCCCCAGCATTTT.

The rearrangement joins TRBV27 to TRBJ2-2; 9 nucleotides line up with TRBD1. The CDR3 has 19 residues. Germline CDR1 MNHEY, CDR2 SMNVEV (reference sequence). Trimming took 4 bases from V and 0 from J; bases not matched to a gene: 12. CDR3 in amino acids: CASSYRRRQGETNTGELFF. CDR3 coding DNA: TGTGCCAGCAGTTACAGAAGACGACAGGGGGAGACGAACACCGGGGAGCTGTTTTTT.

The CDR3 sequence is CASSQDGGAVETQYF. CDR3 sequence (DNA): TGCGCCAGCAGCCAAGACGGGGGGGCCGTAGAGACCCAGTACTTC. This chain joins TRBV4-1 and TRBJ2-5, with 8 bases identical to TRBD2. This CDR3 is built from 15 residues. V lost 0 bases and J lost 4; bases outside the gene matches: 4. Germline-derived CDR1 and CDR2 are MGHRA and YSYEKL.

This chain joins TRBV6-4 and TRBJ1-1, with D maybe TRBD1 (5 bases). The CDR3 is made up of 14 amino acids. CDR1 is MRHNA and CDR2 is SNTAGT in the germline V gene. Between the trimmed V and J ends, which lost 6 bases and 1 base, there was a span of 12 bases. DNA of the CDR3: TGTGCCAGCAGCTCAGGGATTGCGAACACTGAAGCTTTCTTT. It is translated as CASSSGIANTEAFF.

The chain joins TRBV6-1 to TRBJ1-4; TRBD1 agrees at 8 bases. The J segment lost 8 bases and the V segment lost 5 bases, leaving 4 bases of the junction unmatched. CDR3 length equals 13 residues. Germline V gives CDR1 MNHNS, CDR2 SASEGT. As DNA, the CDR3 is TGTGCCAGCAGTTTGGACAGGGACGAAAAACTGTTTTTT. This translates into CASSLDRDEKLFF.

The gene calls are TRBV6-1 and TRBJ2-7; 8 bases align to TRBD2. Germline V gene data show CDR1 as MNHNS and CDR2 as SASEGT. CDR3 size: 15 residues. J was trimmed by 2 bases and V by 3 bases; bases with no gene match: 6. CDR3 protein: CASSDPRGGTYEQYF. CDR3 nucleotides: TGTGCCAGCAGTGACCCCCGGGGGGGCACCTACGAGCAGTACTTC.

This chain joins TRBV18 and TRBJ2-1; D unresolved. This CDR3 has 13 residues. With 3 bases removed from V and 6 bases from J, the gap between germline ends came to 9 bases. The V gene's germline CDR1 is KGHSH and CDR2 LQKENI. DNA of the CDR3: TGTGCCAGCTCACCGTTACAGAGCAATGAGCAGTTCTTC. It codes for CASSPLQSNEQFF.

The gene calls are TRBV14 and TRBJ1-2, with TRBD1 as a possible D gene (6 bases). The V gene lost 0 bases and the J gene lost 3 bases, with 8 bases spanning the gap. CDR3 length: 14 amino acids. Looked up from germline, CDR1 is SGHDN and CDR2 is FVKESK. Written as DNA, the CDR3 is TGTGCCAGCAGCCAAGAAAACAGGGACTATGGCTACACCTTC. Its protein product is CASSQENRDYGYTF.